This T cell receptor (beta chain) came from a study of Graves' ophthalmopathy and Graves' hyperthyroidism. RNA served as the template for amplifying TCR beta CDR3 regions. After a first-round RT-PCR with HTBI primers, a second-round multiplex PCR was run. TCRdb reprocessed the multiplex PCR reads via MiXCR and lists one record per CDR3 protein. Altogether 400,000 to 500,000 distinct CDR3 sequences are present, 20% to 25% being singletons, with the ten largest covering roughly 3%. Regarding the study as a whole: Blood also carried most expanded thyroid clonotypes exceeding 0.001 frequency.

The CDR3 totals 11 residues. V was trimmed by 3 bases and J by 9 bases, leaving 6 bases between them. Clinical symptoms, serum thyroxine, TRAb, thyroid ultrasound and orbital computed tomography determined diagnosis. Sampling 10 ml of fresh peripheral blood provided the PBMCs. Note on this clonotype: Its antigen remains unidentified.

The receptor was derived from a woman in her late teens or twenties with stable Graves' hyperthyroidism. Input material: peripheral blood. The chain couples TRBV12-3 or TRBV12-4 to TRBJ2-1; D gene ambiguous. The CDR3, as DNA: TGTGCCAGCAGTTTTAGGATTGAGCAGTTCTTC. Translating it yields CASSFRIEQFF.